This T cell receptor (beta chain) was sequenced in a study of blood T cell repertoires in COVID-19. About the study: The United States, Italy and Spain provided the acute and convalescent COVID-19 samples.

V lost 4 bases, J lost 5 bases, and 15 bases lay in between. Germline V lookup: CDR1 MGHRA, CDR2 YSYEKL. The CDR3 spans 15 residues. Using immunoSEQ multiplex PCR, the repertoire was profiled, and TCRdb retains in-frame clones only, with some absent. The sample shows some 120,000 clones, almost 85% of them seen only once. The V and J genes are TRBV4-1 and TRBJ1-5, with D unclear. The source of this sequence is a human donor in a cohort sampled during active COVID-19. The sample was peripheral blood. DNA of the CDR3: TGCGCCAGCAGCCGTAGTGAGGTACTCGATCAGCCCCAGCATTTT. Protein sequence: CASSRSEVLDQPQHF.